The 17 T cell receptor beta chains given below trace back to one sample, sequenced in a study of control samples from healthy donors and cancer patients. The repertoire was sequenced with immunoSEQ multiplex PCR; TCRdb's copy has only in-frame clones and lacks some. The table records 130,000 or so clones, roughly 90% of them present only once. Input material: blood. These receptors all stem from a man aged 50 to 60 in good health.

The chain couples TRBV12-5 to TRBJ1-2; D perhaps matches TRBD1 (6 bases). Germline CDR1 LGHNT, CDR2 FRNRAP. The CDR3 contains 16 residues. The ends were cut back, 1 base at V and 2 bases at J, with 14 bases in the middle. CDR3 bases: TGTGCTAGTGGTTTGGGGGGGCGTTCGCCCAACTATGGCTACACCTTC. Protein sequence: CASGLGGRSPNYGYTF.

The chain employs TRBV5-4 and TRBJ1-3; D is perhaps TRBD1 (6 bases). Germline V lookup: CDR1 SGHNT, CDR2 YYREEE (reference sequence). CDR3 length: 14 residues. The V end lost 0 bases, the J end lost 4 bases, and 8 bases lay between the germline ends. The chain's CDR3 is CASSLGGPGNTIYF. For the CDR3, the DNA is TGTGCCAGCAGCTTGGGGGGGCCAGGAAACACCATATATTTT.

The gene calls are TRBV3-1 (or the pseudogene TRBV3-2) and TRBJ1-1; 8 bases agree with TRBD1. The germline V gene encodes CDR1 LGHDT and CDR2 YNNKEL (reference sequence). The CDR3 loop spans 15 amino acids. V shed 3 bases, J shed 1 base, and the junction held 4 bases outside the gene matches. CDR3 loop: CASSQEDRENTEAFF. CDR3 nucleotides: TGTGCCAGCAGCCAGGAGGACAGGGAGAACACTGAAGCTTTCTTT.

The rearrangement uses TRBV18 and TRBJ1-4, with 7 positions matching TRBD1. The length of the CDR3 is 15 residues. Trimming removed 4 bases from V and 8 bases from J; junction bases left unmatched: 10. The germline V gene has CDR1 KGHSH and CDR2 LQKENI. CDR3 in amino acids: CASSRARGIGEKLFF. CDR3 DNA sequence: TGTGCCAGCTCACGGGCCAGGGGGATAGGCGAAAAACTGTTTTTT.

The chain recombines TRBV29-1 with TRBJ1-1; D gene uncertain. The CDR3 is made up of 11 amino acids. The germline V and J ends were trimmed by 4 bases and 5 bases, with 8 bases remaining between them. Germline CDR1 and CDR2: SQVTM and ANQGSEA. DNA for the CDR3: TGCAGCGTTGGACGGGGAACTGAAGCTTTCTTT. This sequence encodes CSVGRGTEAFF.

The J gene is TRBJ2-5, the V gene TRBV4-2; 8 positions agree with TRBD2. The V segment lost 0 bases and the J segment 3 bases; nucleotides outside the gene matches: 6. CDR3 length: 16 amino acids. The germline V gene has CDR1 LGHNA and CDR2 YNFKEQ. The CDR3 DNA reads TGTGCCAGCAGCCAAGACAGAACAGCGGGGGAAGAGACCCAGTACTTC. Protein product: CASSQDRTAGEETQYF.

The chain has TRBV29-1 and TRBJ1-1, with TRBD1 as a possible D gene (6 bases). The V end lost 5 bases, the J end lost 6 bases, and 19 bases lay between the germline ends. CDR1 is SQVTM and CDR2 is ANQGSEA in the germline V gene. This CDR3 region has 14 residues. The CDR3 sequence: CSVSFGGPGAEAFF. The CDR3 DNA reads TGCAGCGTTTCCTTTGGGGGCCCGGGAGCTGAAGCTTTCTTT. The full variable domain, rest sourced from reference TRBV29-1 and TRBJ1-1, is SAVISQKPSRDICQRGTSLTIQCQVDSQVTMMFWYRQQPGQSLTLIATANQGSEATYESGFVIDKFPISRPNLTFSTLTVSNMSPEDSSIYLCSVSFGGPGAEAFFGQGTRLTVV.

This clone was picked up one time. The CDR3 region has the DNA TGTGCCAGCAGCGCGGGACTAGCGGGGCCCCCCTACGAGCAGTACTTC. Translating gives CASSAGLAGPPYEQYF. This sequence joins TRBV6-2 or TRBV6-3 and TRBJ2-7; TRBD2 matches at 13 bases. This CDR3 has 16 residues. Germline lookup yields CDR1 MNHEY and CDR2 SVGEGT. The V and J ends lost 6 bases and 2 bases, in that order; junction bases with no gene match: 7.

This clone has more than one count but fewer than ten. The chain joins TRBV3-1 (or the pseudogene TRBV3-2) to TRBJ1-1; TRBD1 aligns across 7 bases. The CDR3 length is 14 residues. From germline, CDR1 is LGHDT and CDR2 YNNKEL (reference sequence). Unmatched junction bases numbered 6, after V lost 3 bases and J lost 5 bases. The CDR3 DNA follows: TGTGCCAGCAGCCATACAGGGGCTCATACTGAAGCTTTCTTT. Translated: CASSHTGAHTEAFF.

The CDR3 nucleotides read TGTGCCTGGAGCCACCGGGGGGTCTACGAGCAGTACTTC. Amino acid sequence: CAWSHRGVYEQYF. This sequence joins TRBV30 and TRBJ2-7; 7 bases fit TRBD2. Per germline, CDR1 GTSNPN and CDR2 SVGIG (reference sequence). V was clipped by 3 bases and J by 3 bases; unmatched bases: 5. The CDR3 has 13 amino acids.

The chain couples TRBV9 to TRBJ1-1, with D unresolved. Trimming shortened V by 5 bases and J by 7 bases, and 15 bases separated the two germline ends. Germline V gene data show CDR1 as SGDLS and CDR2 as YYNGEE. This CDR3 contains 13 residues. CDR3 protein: CASRPITRGEAFF. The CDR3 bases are TGTGCCAGCAGGCCGATTACCAGAGGTGAAGCTTTCTTT. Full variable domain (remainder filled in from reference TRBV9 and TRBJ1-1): DSGVTQTPKHLITATGQRVTLRCSPRSGDLSVYWYQQSLDQGLQFLIQYYNGEERAKGNILERFSAQQFPDLHSELNLSSLELGDSALYFCASRPITRGEAFFGQGTRLTVV.

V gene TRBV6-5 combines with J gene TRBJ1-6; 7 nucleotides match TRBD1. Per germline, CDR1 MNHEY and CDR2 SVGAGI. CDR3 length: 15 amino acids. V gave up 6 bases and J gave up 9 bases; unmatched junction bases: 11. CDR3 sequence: CASSAPGQRSSPLHF. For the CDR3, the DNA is TGTGCCAGCAGCGCCCCGGGACAGAGGAGTTCACCCCTCCACTTT.

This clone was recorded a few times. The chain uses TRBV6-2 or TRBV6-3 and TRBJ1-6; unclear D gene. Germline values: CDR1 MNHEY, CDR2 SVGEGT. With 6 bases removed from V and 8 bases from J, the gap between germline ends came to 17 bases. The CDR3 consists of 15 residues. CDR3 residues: CASSPRDQLYSPLHF. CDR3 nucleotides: TGTGCCAGCAGCCCCCGGGATCAACTATATTCACCCCTCCACTTT.

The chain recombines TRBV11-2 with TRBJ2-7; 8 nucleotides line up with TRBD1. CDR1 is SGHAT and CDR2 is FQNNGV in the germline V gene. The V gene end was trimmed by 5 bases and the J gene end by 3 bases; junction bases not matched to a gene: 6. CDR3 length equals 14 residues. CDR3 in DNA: TGTGCCAGCAGCACGACAGGGGATGGCTACGAGCAGTACTTC. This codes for CASSTTGDGYEQYF.

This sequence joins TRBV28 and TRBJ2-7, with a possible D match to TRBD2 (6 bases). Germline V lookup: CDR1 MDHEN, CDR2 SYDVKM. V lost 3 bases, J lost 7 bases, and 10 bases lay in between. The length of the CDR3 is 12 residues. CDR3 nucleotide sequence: TGTGCCAGCAGTTTGGGGGGAGTGGAGCAGTACTTC. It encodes CASSLGGVEQYF.

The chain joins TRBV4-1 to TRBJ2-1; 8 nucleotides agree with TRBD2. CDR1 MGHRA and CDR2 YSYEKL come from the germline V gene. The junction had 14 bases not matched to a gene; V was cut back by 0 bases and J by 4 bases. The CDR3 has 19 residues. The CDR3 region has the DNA TGCGCCAGCAGCCAAGATCCAGGGCGGGGGGTTCGTTCGTACAATGAGCAGTTCTTC. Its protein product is CASSQDPGRGVRSYNEQFF.

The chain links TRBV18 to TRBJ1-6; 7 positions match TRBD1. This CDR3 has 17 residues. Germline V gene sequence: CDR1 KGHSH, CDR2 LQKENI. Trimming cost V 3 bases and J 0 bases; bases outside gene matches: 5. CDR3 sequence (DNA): TGTGCCAGCTCACCGGACAGGTCCTACTCCTATAATTCACCCCTCCACTTT. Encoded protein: CASSPDRSYSYNSPLHF. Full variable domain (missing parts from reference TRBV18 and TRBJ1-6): NAGVMQNPRHLVRRRGQEARLRCSPMKGHSHVYWYRQLPEEGLKFMVYLQKENIIDESGMPKERFSAEFPKEGPSILRIQQVVRGDSAAYFCASSPDRSYSYNSPLHFGNGTRLTVT.